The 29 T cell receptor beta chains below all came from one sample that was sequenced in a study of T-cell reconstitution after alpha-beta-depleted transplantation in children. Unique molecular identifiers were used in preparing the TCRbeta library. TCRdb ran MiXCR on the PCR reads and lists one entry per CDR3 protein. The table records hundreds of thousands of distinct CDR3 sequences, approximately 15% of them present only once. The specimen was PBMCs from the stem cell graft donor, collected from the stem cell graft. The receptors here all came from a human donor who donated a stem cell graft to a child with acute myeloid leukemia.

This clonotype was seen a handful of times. The DNA for the CDR3 is TGTGCCATCAGTGAGCCCGTAGGACAGGGGATGAATGAGCAGTTCTTC. Amino acid sequence: CAISEPVGQGMNEQFF. The chain links TRBV10-3 to TRBJ2-1, with TRBD1 identical over 9 bases. The ends lost 2 bases at V and 7 bases at J; junction bases unmatched: 9. The CDR3 extends over 16 amino acids. Germline CDR1 ENHRY, CDR2 SYGVKD.

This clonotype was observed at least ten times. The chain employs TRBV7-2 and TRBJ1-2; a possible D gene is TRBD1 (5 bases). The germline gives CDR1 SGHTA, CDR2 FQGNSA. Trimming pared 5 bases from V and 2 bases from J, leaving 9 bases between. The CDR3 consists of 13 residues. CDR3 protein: CASSMTDNYGYTF. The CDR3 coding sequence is TGTGCCAGCAGCATGACAGACAACTATGGCTACACCTTC.

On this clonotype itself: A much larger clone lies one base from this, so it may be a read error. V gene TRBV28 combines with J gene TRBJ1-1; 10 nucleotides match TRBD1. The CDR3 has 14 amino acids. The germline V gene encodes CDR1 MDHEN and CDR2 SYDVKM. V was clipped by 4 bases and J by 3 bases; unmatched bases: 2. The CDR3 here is CASSWTGGYTEAFF. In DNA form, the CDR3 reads TGTGCCAGCAGTTGGACAGGGGGGTACACTGAAGCTTTCTTT. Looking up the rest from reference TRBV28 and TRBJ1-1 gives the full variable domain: DVKVTQSSRYLVKRTGEKVFLECVQDMDHENMFWYRQDPGLGLRLIYFSYDVKMKEKGDIPEGYSVSREKKERFSLILESASTNQTSMYLCASSWTGGYTEAFFGQGTRLTVV.

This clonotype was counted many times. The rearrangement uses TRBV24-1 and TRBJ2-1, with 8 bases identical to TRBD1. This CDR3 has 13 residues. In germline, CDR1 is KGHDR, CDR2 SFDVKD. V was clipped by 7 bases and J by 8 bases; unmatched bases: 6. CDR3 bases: TGTGCCACCAGACAACAGGGGGTCGATGAGCAGTTCTTC. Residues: CATRQQGVDEQFF.

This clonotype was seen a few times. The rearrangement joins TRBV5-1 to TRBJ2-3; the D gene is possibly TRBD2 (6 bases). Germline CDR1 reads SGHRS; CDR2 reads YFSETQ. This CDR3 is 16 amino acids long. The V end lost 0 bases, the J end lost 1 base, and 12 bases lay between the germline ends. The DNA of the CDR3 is TGCGCCAGCAGCTTGGCCAACGGCGGGGGCACAGATACGCAGTATTTT. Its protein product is CASSLANGGGTDTQYF.

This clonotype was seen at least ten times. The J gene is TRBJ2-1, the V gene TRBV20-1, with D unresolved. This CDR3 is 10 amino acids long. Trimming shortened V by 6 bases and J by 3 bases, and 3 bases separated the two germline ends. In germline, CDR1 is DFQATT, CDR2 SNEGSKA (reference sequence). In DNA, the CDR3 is TGCAGTGCGATCTACAATGAGCAGTTCTTC. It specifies CSAIYNEQFF.

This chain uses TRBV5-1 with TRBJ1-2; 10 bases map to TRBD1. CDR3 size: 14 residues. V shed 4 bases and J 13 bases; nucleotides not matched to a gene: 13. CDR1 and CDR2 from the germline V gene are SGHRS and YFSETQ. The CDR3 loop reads CASSPETGGWSGTF. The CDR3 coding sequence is TGCGCCAGCAGCCCGGAGACAGGGGGCTGGTCCGGCACCTTC.

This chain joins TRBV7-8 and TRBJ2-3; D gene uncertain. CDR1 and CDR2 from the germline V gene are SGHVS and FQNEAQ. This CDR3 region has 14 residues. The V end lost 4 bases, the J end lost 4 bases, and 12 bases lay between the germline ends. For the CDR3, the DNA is TGTGCCAGCAGCTCCCCTAGTGGGGCAGATACGCAGTATTTT. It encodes CASSSPSGADTQYF.

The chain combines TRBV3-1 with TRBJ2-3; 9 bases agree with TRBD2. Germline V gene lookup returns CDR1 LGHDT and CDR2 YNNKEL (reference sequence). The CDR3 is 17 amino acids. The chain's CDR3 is CTFSLQAGGASTDTQYF. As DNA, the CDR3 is TGTACCTTCAGTTTACAAGCGGGGGGCGCTAGCACAGATACGCAGTATTTT.

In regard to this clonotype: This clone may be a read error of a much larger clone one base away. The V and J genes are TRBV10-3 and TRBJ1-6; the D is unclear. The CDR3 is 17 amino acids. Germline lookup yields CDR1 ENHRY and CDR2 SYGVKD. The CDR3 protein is CAISGVPGLTQNSPLPF. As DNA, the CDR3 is TGTGCCATCAGTGGAGTACCGGGATTGACTCAAAATTCACCCCTCCCCTTT.

CDR3 sequence: CASRDRGQHQPQHF. CDR3 DNA sequence: TGTGCCAGCAGGGACAGGGGGCAACATCAGCCCCAGCATTTT. The chain links TRBV6-1 to TRBJ1-5, with 11 bases lining up with TRBD1. Germline values: CDR1 MNHNS, CDR2 SASEGT. The junction had 3 bases not matched to a gene; V was cut back by 6 bases and J by 5 bases. The CDR3 covers 14 residues.

Here the CDR3 reads CASSLEGNSGNTIYF. In DNA, the CDR3 is TGCGCCAGCAGCTTGGAGGGAAACTCTGGAAACACCATATATTTT. The chain is built from TRBV5-1 and TRBJ1-3, with D unresolved. V was cut by 0 bases and J by 0 bases, with 7 bases left in between. This CDR3 spans 15 amino acids. Per the germline V gene, CDR1 is SGHRS and CDR2 is YFSETQ.

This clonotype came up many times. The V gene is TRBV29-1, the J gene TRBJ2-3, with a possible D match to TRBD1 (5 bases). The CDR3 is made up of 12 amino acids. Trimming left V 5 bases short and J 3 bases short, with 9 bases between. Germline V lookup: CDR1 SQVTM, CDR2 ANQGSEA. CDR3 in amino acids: CSVRQPTDTQYF. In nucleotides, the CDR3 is TGCAGCGTTCGACAGCCAACAGATACGCAGTATTTT.

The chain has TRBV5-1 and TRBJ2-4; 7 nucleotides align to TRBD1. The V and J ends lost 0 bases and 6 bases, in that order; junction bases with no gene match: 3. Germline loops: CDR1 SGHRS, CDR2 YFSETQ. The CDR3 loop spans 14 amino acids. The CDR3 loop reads CASSLATGANIQYF. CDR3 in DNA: TGCGCCAGCAGCTTGGCAACAGGGGCAAACATTCAGTACTTC.

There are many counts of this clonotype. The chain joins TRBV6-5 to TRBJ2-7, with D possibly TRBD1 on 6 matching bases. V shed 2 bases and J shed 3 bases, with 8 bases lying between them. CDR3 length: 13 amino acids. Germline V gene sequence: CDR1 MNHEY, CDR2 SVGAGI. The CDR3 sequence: CASSYDRNYEQYF. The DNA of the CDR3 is TGTGCCAGCAGTTACGACAGGAACTACGAGCAGTACTTC.

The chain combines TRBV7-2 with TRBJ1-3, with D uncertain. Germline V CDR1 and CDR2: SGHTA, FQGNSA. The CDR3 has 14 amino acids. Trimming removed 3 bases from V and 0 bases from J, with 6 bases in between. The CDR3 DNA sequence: TGTGCCAGCAGCTTGTATAGCTCTGGAAACACCATATATTTT. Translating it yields CASSLYSSGNTIYF.

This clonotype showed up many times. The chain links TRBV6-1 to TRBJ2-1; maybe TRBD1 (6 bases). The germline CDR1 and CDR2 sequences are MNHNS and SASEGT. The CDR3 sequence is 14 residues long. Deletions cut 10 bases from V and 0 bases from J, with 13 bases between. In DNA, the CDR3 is TGTGCCACCTACAAAGGGGGCTCCTACAATGAGCAGTTCTTC. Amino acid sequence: CATYKGGSYNEQFF.

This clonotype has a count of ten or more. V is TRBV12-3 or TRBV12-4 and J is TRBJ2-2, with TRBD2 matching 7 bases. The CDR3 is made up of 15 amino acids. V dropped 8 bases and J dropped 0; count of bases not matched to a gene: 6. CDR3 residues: CASRSSGTNTGELFF. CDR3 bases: TGTGCCAGCCGGTCTAGCGGAACGAACACCGGGGAGCTGTTTTTT.

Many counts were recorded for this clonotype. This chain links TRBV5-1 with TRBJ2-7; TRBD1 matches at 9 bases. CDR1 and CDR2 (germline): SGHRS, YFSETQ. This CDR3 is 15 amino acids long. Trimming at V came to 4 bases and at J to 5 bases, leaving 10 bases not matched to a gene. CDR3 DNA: TGCGCCAGCAGCGTTTCAGGACAGGGGTACAACGAGCAGTACTTC. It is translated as CASSVSGQGYNEQYF.

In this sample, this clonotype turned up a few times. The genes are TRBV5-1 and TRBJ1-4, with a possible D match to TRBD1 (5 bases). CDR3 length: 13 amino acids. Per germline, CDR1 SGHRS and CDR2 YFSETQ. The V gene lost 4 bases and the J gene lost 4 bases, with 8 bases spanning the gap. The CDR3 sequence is CASSTGHNEKLFF. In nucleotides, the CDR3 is TGCGCCAGCAGCACAGGTCATAATGAAAAACTGTTTTTT.

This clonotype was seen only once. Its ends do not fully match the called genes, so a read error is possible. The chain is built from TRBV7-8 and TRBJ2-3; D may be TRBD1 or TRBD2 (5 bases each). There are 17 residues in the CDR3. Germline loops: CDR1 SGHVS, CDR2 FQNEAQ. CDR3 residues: CAISLGVLLASPDTQYF. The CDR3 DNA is TGTGCCATCAGCTTGGGGGTCCTTCTAGCATCTCCAGATACGCAGTATTTT.

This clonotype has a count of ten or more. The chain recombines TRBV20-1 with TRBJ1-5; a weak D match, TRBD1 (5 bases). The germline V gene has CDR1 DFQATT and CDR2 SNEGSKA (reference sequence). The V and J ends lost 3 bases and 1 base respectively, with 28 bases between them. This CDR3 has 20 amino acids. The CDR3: CSASSHPWGRDFTSNQPQHF. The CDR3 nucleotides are TGCAGTGCTAGCTCCCACCCTTGGGGCAGAGACTTTACGAGCAATCAGCCCCAGCATTTT.

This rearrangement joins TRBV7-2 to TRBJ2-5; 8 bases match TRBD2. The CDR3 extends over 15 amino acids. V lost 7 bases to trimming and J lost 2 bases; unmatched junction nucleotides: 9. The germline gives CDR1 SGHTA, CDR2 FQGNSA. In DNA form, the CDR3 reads TGTGCCAGCAAATACGGGGGGGCACTTCAAGAGACCCAGTACTTC. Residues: CASKYGGALQETQYF. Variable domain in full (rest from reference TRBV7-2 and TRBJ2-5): GAGVSQSPSNKVTEKGKDVELRCDPISGHTALYWYRQSLGQGLEFLIYFQGNSAPDKSGLPSDRFSAERTGGSVSTLTIQRTQQEDSAVYLCASKYGGALQETQYFGPGTRLLVL.

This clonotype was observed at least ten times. This chain's CDR3 is CSAWTSGGLDTQYF. CDR3 bases: TGCAGTGCGTGGACTAGCGGGGGTTTAGATACGCAGTATTTT. The chain joins TRBV20-1 to TRBJ2-3, with TRBD2 identical over 13 bases. There are 14 residues in the CDR3. The germline gives CDR1 DFQATT, CDR2 SNEGSKA (reference sequence). Trimming cost V 6 bases and J 5 bases; bases outside gene matches: 5.

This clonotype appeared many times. The CDR3 loop is CSAPPAGGLTKNIQYF. The CDR3 DNA follows: TGCAGTGCTCCCCCGGCGGGGGGCCTAACCAAAAACATTCAGTACTTC. This chain links TRBV20-1 with TRBJ2-4, with 8 bases that match TRBD2. CDR1 is DFQATT, CDR2 SNEGSKA, per germline (reference sequence). The CDR3 sequence is 16 residues long. Losses at the gene ends were 5 bases for V and 2 bases for J; bases not matched to a gene: 11.

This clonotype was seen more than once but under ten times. CDR3 protein: CSVVVAGGNTQYF. CDR3 coding DNA: TGCAGCGTTGTAGTGGCGGGGGGAAATACGCAGTATTTT. This rearrangement joins TRBV29-1 to TRBJ2-3; TRBD2 matches at 8 bases. The CDR3 sequence is 13 residues long. The ends lost 4 bases at V and 7 bases at J; junction bases unmatched: 7. The V gene's germline CDR1 is SQVTM and CDR2 ANQGSEA.

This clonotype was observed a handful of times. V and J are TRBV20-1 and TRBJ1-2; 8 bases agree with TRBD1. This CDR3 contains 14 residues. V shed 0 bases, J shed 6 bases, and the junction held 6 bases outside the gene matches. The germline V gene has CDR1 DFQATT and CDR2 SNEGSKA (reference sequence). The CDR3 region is CSARDPTGADGYTF. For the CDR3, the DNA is TGCAGTGCTAGAGATCCGACAGGGGCGGATGGCTACACCTTC.

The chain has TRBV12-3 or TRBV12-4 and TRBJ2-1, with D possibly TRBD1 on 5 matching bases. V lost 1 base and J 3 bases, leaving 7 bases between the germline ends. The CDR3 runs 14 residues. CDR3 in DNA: TGTGCCAGCAGTTTAGGGGGCATCTACAATGAGCAGTTCTTC. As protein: CASSLGGIYNEQFF.

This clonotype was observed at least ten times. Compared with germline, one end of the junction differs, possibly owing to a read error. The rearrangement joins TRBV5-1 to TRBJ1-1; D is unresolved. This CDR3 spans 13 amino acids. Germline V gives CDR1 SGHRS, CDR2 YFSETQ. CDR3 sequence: CASSLWGNTEAFF. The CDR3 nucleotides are TGTGCCAGCAGCTTGTGGGGGAACACTGAAGCTTTCTTT.